A single sample gave rise to the 20 T cell receptor beta chains below, sequenced in a study of cytomegalovirus exposure and HLA in healthy donors. Libraries were prepared by immunoSEQ multiplex PCR; TCRdb keeps only in-frame clonotypes and omits some of them. The repertoire holds 150,000 to 180,000 clones, with about 88% as singletons. Sequenced material: PBMCs. These receptors were taken from a man in his late teens or twenties in good health and CMV-seropositive.

The rearrangement joins TRBV9 to TRBJ2-7, with 7 bases identical to TRBD1. In germline, CDR1 is SGDLS, CDR2 YYNGEE. V gave up 3 bases and J gave up 5 bases; unmatched junction bases: 17. The length of the CDR3 is 17 residues. Written as DNA, the CDR3 is TGTGCCAGCAGCGCCTCCCTTGGCCGAGGACAGGCCCACGAGCAGTACTTC. This gives the protein CASSASLGRGQAHEQYF.

The chain joins TRBV9 to TRBJ2-2, with 9 bases identical to TRBD1. The junction had 5 bases not matched to a gene; V was cut back by 4 bases and J by 7 bases. This CDR3 region has 14 residues. Germline values: CDR1 SGDLS, CDR2 YYNGEE. Written as DNA, the CDR3 is TGTGCCAGCAGCCCATGGGACAGGGACGGGGAGCTGTTTTTT. It translates to CASSPWDRDGELFF.

This rearrangement joins TRBV11-2 to TRBJ1-1, with D tentatively TRBD1 (5 bases). This CDR3 comprises 14 residues. V lost 3 bases to trimming and J lost 1 base, with 9 bases between them. Germline-derived CDR1 and CDR2 are SGHAT and FQNNGV. CDR3 loop: CASSFHQGNTEAFF. DNA of the CDR3: TGTGCCAGCAGCTTTCACCAGGGGAACACTGAAGCTTTCTTT.

The chain uses TRBV5-1 and TRBJ2-1, with D possibly TRBD1 on 5 matching bases. The germline V gene encodes CDR1 SGHRS and CDR2 YFSETQ. This CDR3 contains 15 residues. The V and J ends lost 0 bases and 2 bases respectively, with 9 bases between them. The chain's CDR3 is CASSLADITYNEQFF. Here the CDR3 DNA reads TGCGCCAGCAGCTTGGCGGACATTACCTACAATGAGCAGTTCTTC. The full variable domain, completed using reference TRBV5-1 and TRBJ2-1, is KAGVTQTPRYLIKTRGQQVTLSCSPISGHRSVSWYQQTPGQGLQFLFEYFSETQRNKGNFPGRFSGRQFSNSRSEMNVSTLELGDSALYLCASSLADITYNEQFFGPGTRLTVL.

This chain connects TRBV9 to TRBJ2-3; TRBD2 matches at 14 bases. The length of the CDR3 is 16 residues. J was trimmed by 5 bases and V by 5 bases; bases with no gene match: 7. CDR1 is SGDLS and CDR2 is YYNGEE in the germline V gene. CDR3 loop: CASSRKGLAGVDTQYF. The CDR3 bases are TGTGCCAGCAGTCGTAAGGGACTAGCGGGGGTAGATACGCAGTATTTT. The whole variable domain, filled in from reference TRBV9 and TRBJ2-3, reads DSGVTQTPKHLITATGQRVTLRCSPRSGDLSVYWYQQSLDQGLQFLIQYYNGEERAKGNILERFSAQQFPDLHSELNLSSLELGDSALYFCASSRKGLAGVDTQYFGPGTRLTVL.

This clone was seen just once. The genes are TRBV29-1 and TRBJ2-7, with D perhaps TRBD2 (5 bases). CDR1 is SQVTM and CDR2 is ANQGSEA in the germline V gene. V lost 6 bases to trimming and J lost 6 bases, with 21 bases between them. The CDR3 sequence is 14 residues long. The CDR3 nucleotides are TGCAGCGTCCGTGGACTTTCTCATGGGCTCGAGCAGTACTTC. Translated: CSVRGLSHGLEQYF.

The chain uses TRBV27 and TRBJ2-4; 9 positions agree with TRBD1. The CDR3 contains 17 residues. V was clipped by 4 bases and J by 2 bases; unmatched bases: 9. Germline V gives CDR1 MNHEY, CDR2 SMNVEV (reference sequence). The DNA of the CDR3 is TGTGCCAGCAGTTCGTTGACAGGGGGGGTGACCAAAAACATTCAGTACTTC. Its translation: CASSSLTGGVTKNIQYF.

This clone was counted only a few times. The J gene is TRBJ2-7, the V gene TRBV5-6, with 8 nucleotides matching TRBD2. Germline lookup yields CDR1 SGHDT and CDR2 YYEEEE. J was trimmed by 7 bases and V by 2 bases; bases with no gene match: 8. The CDR3 totals 14 residues. In DNA form, the CDR3 reads TGTGCCAGCAGCTTTCGGGAGGGCTTCAGAGAGCAGTACTTC. Protein: CASSFREGFREQYF.

The table lists this clone with a few counts. Other DNA sequences within the sample encode an identical CDR3. This chain uses TRBV5-1 with TRBJ1-5, with a tentative D call TRBD1 (6 bases). V was shortened by 0 bases and J by 2 bases, with 12 bases between the two germline ends. Germline-derived CDR1 and CDR2 are SGHRS and YFSETQ. The CDR3 loop spans 16 amino acids. This CDR3 reads CASSLAGGDGNQPQHF. As DNA, the CDR3 is TGCGCCAGCAGCTTGGCGGGGGGCGATGGCAATCAGCCCCAGCATTTT.

In DNA, the CDR3 is TGTGCCAGCAGGGACACCCTGCGGAAGGCTTTCTTT. Its protein is CASRDTLRKAFF. The rearrangement joins TRBV27 to TRBJ1-1; weak D call: TRBD1 (5 bases). V was cut by 6 bases and J by 11 bases, with 16 bases left in between. The CDR3 covers 12 residues. The germline V gene has CDR1 MNHEY and CDR2 SMNVEV (reference sequence).

The chain carries TRBV7-9 and TRBJ1-3; D might be TRBD1 (6 bases). The V end was cut by 3 bases, the J end by 0 bases, with 18 bases between. The CDR3 is 18 amino acids. Germline loops: CDR1 SEHNR, CDR2 FQNEAQ (reference sequence). This CDR3 is CASSFPSSGQSSGNTIYF. CDR3 sequence (DNA): TGTGCCAGCAGCTTCCCTAGTTCAGGACAGAGCTCTGGAAACACCATATATTTT. Filled out from reference TRBV7-9 and TRBJ1-3, the complete variable domain reads DTGVSQNPRHKITKRGQNVTFRCDPISEHNRLYWYRQTLGQGPEFLTYFQNEAQLEKSRLLSDRFSAERPKGSFSTLEIQRTEQGDSAMYLCASSFPSSGQSSGNTIYFGEGSWLTVV.

The chain carries TRBV7-9 and TRBJ1-2; D not certain. The germline CDR1 and CDR2 sequences are SEHNR and FQNEAQ (reference sequence). This CDR3 is built from 14 residues. V lost 5 bases and J lost 2, with 12 bases in between. The CDR3 sequence: CASSPRAKNYGYTF. The CDR3 nucleotides read TGTGCCAGCAGCCCCCGCGCCAAAAACTATGGCTACACCTTC.

The gene calls are TRBV9 and TRBJ1-2; D perhaps matches TRBD1 (5 bases). The V end lost 4 bases, the J end lost 4 bases, and 11 bases lay between the germline ends. This CDR3 is 13 amino acids long. The germline gives CDR1 SGDLS, CDR2 YYNGEE. The CDR3 loop reads CASSRDRSYGYTF. The DNA for the CDR3 is TGTGCCAGCAGCCGCGACAGAAGCTATGGCTACACCTTC.

This clone showed up just a few times. The chain couples TRBV30 to TRBJ1-2, with a tentative D call TRBD1 (6 bases). The V end was cut by 3 bases, the J end by 6 bases, with 17 bases between. The CDR3 runs 14 residues. Germline values: CDR1 GTSNPN, CDR2 SVGIG (reference sequence). The DNA of the CDR3 is TGTGCCTGGAGGATACAGGGACCGGTGGATGGCTACACCTTC. Its translation is CAWRIQGPVDGYTF. The full variable domain, rest sourced from reference TRBV30 and TRBJ1-2, is SQTIHQWPATLVQPVGSPLSLECTVEGTSNPNLYWYRQAAGRGLQLLFYSVGIGQISSEVPQNLSASRPQDRQFILSSKKLLLSDSGFYLCAWRIQGPVDGYTFGSGTRLTVV.

The rearrangement uses TRBV9 and TRBJ2-7; 9 nucleotides align to TRBD1. The CDR3 has 14 residues. With V trimmed by 4 bases and J by 3 bases, 5 bases remained unmatched. The germline V gene has CDR1 SGDLS and CDR2 YYNGEE. DNA for the CDR3: TGTGCCAGCAGCACCACAGGGGGCTTCTACGAGCAGTACTTC. Amino acids: CASSTTGGFYEQYF.

This clone was counted a few times. The J gene is TRBJ2-3, the V gene TRBV19, with TRBD2 matching over 8 bases. Per germline, CDR1 LNHDA and CDR2 SQIVND (reference sequence). V shed 6 bases, J shed 2 bases, and the junction held 4 bases outside the gene matches. The CDR3 totals 14 residues. The CDR3 reads CASRVSGITDTQYF. DNA for the CDR3: TGTGCCAGTAGGGTTAGCGGGATCACAGATACGCAGTATTTT.

J is TRBJ2-3 and V is TRBV5-1, with D maybe TRBD1 (6 bases). The V and J ends lost 0 bases and 5 bases respectively, with 10 bases between them. CDR1 is SGHRS and CDR2 is YFSETQ in the germline V gene. CDR3 length: 14 residues. CDR3 sequence reads: CASSLGGPEDTQYF. The CDR3 DNA follows: TGCGCCAGCAGCTTGGGGGGGCCCGAAGATACGCAGTATTTT.

The chain carries TRBV6-5 and TRBJ2-3, with 10 bases lining up with TRBD1. The CDR3 is 15 residues long. Germline V gene lookup returns CDR1 MNHEY and CDR2 SVGAGI. V dropped 6 bases and J dropped 4; count of bases not matched to a gene: 7. CDR3 in DNA: TGTGCCAGCAGGGGGACAGGGGCGGGTCCAGATACGCAGTATTTT. This encodes CASRGTGAGPDTQYF.

This clone has a handful of counts. The chain is built from TRBV7-2 and TRBJ2-7, with D perhaps TRBD2 (6 bases). Germline-derived CDR1 and CDR2 are SGHTA and FQGNSA. There are 14 residues in the CDR3. The ends were cut back, 3 bases at V and 2 bases at J, with 11 bases in the middle. This chain's CDR3 is CASSFREATYEQYF. CDR3 nucleotide sequence: TGTGCCAGCAGCTTCAGGGAGGCCACCTACGAGCAGTACTTC.

J is TRBJ2-7 and V is TRBV18; D is perhaps TRBD2 (6 bases). The CDR3 is 16 amino acids. Germline CDR1 reads KGHSH; CDR2 reads LQKENI. The V and J ends lost 4 bases and 6 bases respectively, with 22 bases between them. The CDR3: CASSRGGLRGDGEQYF. Here the CDR3 DNA reads TGTGCCAGCTCACGGGGAGGACTCCGCGGGGATGGCGAGCAGTACTTC.